The clone carrying this T cell receptor (beta chain) was detected once. Its specificity is not known. This specimen belongs to a study of shared clonotypes between healthy human individuals. Study information: Three CD4 naive, three CD4 memory, two CD8 naive and one CD8 memory plate were used per donor.

Study-wide findings and caveats: Non-shared clonotypes showed lower generation probabilities than clonotypes common to all four donors.

Naive CD4+ cells were CD45RA-selected; the remaining cells were memory. In the sorted-subset replicate PCRs, 200 ng DNA, 25,000 to 35,000 T cell genomes, was used. Data came from immunoSEQ multiplex PCR; TCRdb stores just in-frame clones and leaves some out. The data show roughly 520,000 clones, about 96% seen once. Looked up from germline, CDR1 is SQVTM and CDR2 is ANQGSEA. This CDR3 is built from 15 residues. Losses at the gene ends were 6 bases for V and 1 base for J; bases not matched to a gene: 9. The chain links TRBV29-1 to TRBJ2-1; 7 nucleotides align to TRBD2. The TCR comes from a woman younger than 45 in good health. Sequenced material: naive CD4+ T cells sorted from blood. The subset: CD45RA+ positively selected. CDR3 nucleotides: TGCAGCGTGAGGCCTCTAGCGGTGTCCTACAATGAGCAGTTCTTC. Translated, it gives CSVRPLAVSYNEQFF.